These T cell receptor beta chains were read from a single sample in a study of OX40 agonist ivuxolimab in advanced cancers. Profiling relied on immunoSEQ multiplex PCR, and the TCRdb table lists in-frame clones only, not all of them. The data hold almost 70,000 clones, with 86% observed a single time. Sequenced here: CD4+ or CD8+ T cells sorted from blood, sampled in a trial of the OX40 agonist ivuxolimab. All receptors derive from an adult with an advanced solid tumor such as melanoma, head and neck, liver or kidney cancer. CDR3s leave out the opening cysteine and the closing phenylalanine or tryptophan.

j_call: TRBJ2-7; v_call: TRBV5-4; cdr3_aa: ASSLELGSSYEQY
j_call: TRBJ2-7; v_call: TRBV5-1; cdr3_aa: ASSLGPNYEQY
j_call: TRBJ1-5; v_call: TRBV5-8; cdr3_aa: ASSFDRDEKAQH
j_call: TRBJ2-1; v_call: TRBV28; cdr3_aa: ASISPTGFGNEQF
j_call: TRBJ1-1; v_call: TRBV10-3; cdr3_aa: AIKQGGKEKAF
j_call: TRBJ2-1; v_call: TRBV7-9; cdr3_aa: ASGPTPTEF
j_call: TRBJ2-1; v_call: TRBV27; cdr3_aa: ASRGTGYNEQF
j_call: TRBJ2-3; v_call: TRBV7-2; cdr3_aa: ASTRFYTDTQY
j_call: TRBJ1-2; v_call: TRBV5-4; cdr3_aa: ASSIDRVYGYT
j_call: TRBJ1-1; v_call: TRBV7-9; cdr3_aa: ASSSAWQSNTEAF
j_call: TRBJ2-7; v_call: TRBV28; cdr3_aa: ASSSWTGPGDEQY
j_call: TRBJ2-7; v_call: TRBV6-5; cdr3_aa: ASSSPSRDRAGEQY
j_call: TRBJ2-7; v_call: TRBV6-5; cdr3_aa: ASTQTGRLSYEQY
j_call: TRBJ1-1; v_call: TRBV11-3; cdr3_aa: ASSFQGDTEAF
j_call: TRBJ1-3; v_call: TRBV5-1; cdr3_aa: ASSATVAGGRNTIY
j_call: TRBJ1-5; v_call: TRBV7-2; cdr3_aa: ASSPRGISNQPQH
j_call: TRBJ1-3; v_call: TRBV11-2; cdr3_aa: ASSPLGNTIY
j_call: TRBJ2-2; v_call: TRBV7-9; cdr3_aa: ASSFGGGDTGELF
j_call: TRBJ1-5; v_call: TRBV19; cdr3_aa: ASTFKSNQPQH
j_call: TRBJ2-3; v_call: TRBV4-3; cdr3_aa: ASSPGPGLITDTQY
j_call: TRBJ1-5; v_call: TRBV7-2; cdr3_aa: ASSLSSGYSNQPQH
j_call: TRBJ1-1; v_call: TRBV11-2; cdr3_aa: ASSLAGGSEAF
j_call: TRBJ1-2; v_call: TRBV12-5; cdr3_aa: ASGPTRGGRT
j_call: TRBJ1-6; v_call: TRBV2; cdr3_aa: ASSEGSGTYNSPLH
j_call: TRBJ1-1; v_call: TRBV11-3; cdr3_aa: ASSLDLGANTEAF
j_call: TRBJ1-2; v_call: TRBV6-5; cdr3_aa: ASSTSTVSGYT
j_call: TRBJ2-1; v_call: TRBV4-3; cdr3_aa: ASSLLEDDEQF
j_call: TRBJ2-5; v_call: TRBV5-1; cdr3_aa: ASSLAGTGGQETQY
j_call: TRBJ2-1; v_call: TRBV2; cdr3_aa: ASRLAGAEQF